The T cell receptor (beta chain) under discussion was sequenced for a study of T cell repertoires in cytomegalovirus infection. For the study at large: The study used recently identified HLA-C-restricted and well-studied HLA-B-restricted CMV epitopes. Based on public TCR beta signatures, there were indications of CMV infection and of a matching HLA type.

Germline V gene data show CDR1 as LNHDA and CDR2 as SQIVND (reference sequence). The CDR3 loop spans 15 amino acids. The ends lost 6 bases at V and 6 bases at J; junction bases unmatched: 11. Remarks on this clonotype: The antigen is not known.

MiXCR was run by TCRdb on the reads, yielding one entry per CDR3 protein. The sample records roughly 990,000 distinct CDR3 sequences, about 33% being singletons. Source: cultured CD8+ T cells from PBMCs, taken from culture after CMV antigen stimulation. This clonotype was obtained from a human donor in good health (CMV status not recorded). Some clones in this sample may be carry-over from other donors' samples. This sequence joins TRBV19 and TRBJ2-7, with 10 bases fitting TRBD1. The CDR3 loop reads CASSTGTGDLVEQYF. In nucleotides, the CDR3 is TGTGCCAGTAGCACCGGGACAGGGGATTTGGTCGAGCAGTACTTC.